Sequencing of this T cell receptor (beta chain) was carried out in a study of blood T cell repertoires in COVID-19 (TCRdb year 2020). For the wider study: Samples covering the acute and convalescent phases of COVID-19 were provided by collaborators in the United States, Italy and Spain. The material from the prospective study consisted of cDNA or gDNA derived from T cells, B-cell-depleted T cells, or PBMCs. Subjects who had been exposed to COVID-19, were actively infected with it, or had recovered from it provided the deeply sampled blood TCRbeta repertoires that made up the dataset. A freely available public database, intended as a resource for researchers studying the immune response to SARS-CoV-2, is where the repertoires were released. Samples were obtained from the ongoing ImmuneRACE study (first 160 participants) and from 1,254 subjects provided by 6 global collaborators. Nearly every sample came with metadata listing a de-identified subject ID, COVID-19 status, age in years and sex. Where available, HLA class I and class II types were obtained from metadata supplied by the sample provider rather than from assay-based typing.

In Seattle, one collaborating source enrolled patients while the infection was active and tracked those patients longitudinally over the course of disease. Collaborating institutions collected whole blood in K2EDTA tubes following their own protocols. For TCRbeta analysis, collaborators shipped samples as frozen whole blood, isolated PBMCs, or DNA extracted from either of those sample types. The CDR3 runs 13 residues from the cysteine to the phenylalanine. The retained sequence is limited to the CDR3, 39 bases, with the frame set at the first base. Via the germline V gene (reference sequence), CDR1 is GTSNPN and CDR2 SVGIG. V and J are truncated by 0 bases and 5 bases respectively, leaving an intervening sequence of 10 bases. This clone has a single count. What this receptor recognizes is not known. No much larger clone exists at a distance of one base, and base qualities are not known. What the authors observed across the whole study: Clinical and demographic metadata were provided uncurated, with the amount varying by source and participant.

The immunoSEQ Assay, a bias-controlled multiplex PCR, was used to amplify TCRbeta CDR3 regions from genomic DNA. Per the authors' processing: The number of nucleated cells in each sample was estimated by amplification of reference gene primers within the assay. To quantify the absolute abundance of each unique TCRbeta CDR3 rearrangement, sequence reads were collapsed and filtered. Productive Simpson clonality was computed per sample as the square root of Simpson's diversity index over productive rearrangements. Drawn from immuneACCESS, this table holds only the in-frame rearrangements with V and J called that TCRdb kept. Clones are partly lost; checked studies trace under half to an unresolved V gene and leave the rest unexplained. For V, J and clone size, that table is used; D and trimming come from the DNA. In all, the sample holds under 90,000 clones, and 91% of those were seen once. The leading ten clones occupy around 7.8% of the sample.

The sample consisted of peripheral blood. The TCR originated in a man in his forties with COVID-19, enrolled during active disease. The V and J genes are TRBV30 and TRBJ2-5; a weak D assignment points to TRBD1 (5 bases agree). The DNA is TGTGCCTGGAGTGTATCAGGGATTGAGACCCAGTACTTC. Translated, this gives CAWSVSGIETQYF.